This TCR beta chain comes out of a study of cytomegalovirus exposure and HLA in healthy donors. Whole-study results and caveats: Listed as cytomegalovirus-associated were 170 or so TCR beta chains. Through in vitro validation, three CMV-associated chains were shown to be specific for CMV antigens. That first-cohort TCR clusters tended to co-occur in the 95 to 150 validation repertoires was found in a later analysis.

This table comes from immunoSEQ multiplex PCR, and its TCRdb copy is limited to in-frame clones, with some not included. The sample lists roughly 300,000 clones, around nine tenths occurring once. Germline V gene lookup returns CDR1 MDHEN and CDR2 SYDVKM. The V gene end was trimmed by 6 bases and the J gene end by 4 bases; junction bases not matched to a gene: 8. This CDR3 is built from 15 residues. Of note for this clone: Its antigen remains unidentified.

The chain carries TRBV28 and TRBJ1-5, with 8 bases lining up with TRBD1. The TCR originated in a young woman in good health and CMV-seronegative. Sequencing was performed on PBMCs. CDR3 residues: CASRQTGVGNQPQHF. The CDR3 DNA reads TGTGCCAGCAGACAGACAGGGGTAGGTAATCAGCCCCAGCATTTT.